The rows below give T cell receptor beta chains drawn from one sample of a study of OX40 agonist ivuxolimab in advanced cancers. TCRdb keeps only in-frame clones here, not all; method: immunoSEQ multiplex PCR. The table records fewer than 25,000 clones, about 83% of them present only once. Sequencing used CD4+ or CD8+ T cells sorted from blood, obtained in a trial of the OX40 agonist ivuxolimab. All receptors come from an adult with an advanced solid tumor such as melanoma, head and neck, liver or kidney cancer. The CDR3 runs from the conserved cysteine through the conserved F or W. A D gene is named only where the DNA matches it firmly. For some rows the clone size is stated as once, few or many, or as a class when expanded; others skip it.

size	V	D	J	CDR3	DNA
.	TRBV5-1	.	TRBJ1-5	CASSPAGDQPQHF	TGCGCCAGCAGCCCCGCGGGGGATCAGCCCCAGCATTTT
.	TRBV19	.	TRBJ1-5	CASSIVRDGGNQPQHF	TGTGCCAGTAGTATAGTTAGGGACGGAGGGAATCAGCCCCAGCATTTT
.	TRBV13	.	TRBJ2-1	CASSLGRAHQEFF	TGTGCCAGCAGCTTAGGGAGGGCGCACCAGGAGTTCTTC
once	TRBV4-1	.	TRBJ1-1	CASSLGLGTLNTEAFF	TGCGCCAGCAGCCTGGGACTGGGAACTTTGAACACTGAAGCTTTCTTT
few	TRBV7-8	TRBD1	TRBJ1-2	CASSLGTGRGYTF	TGTGCCAGCAGCTTGGGGACAGGGCGAGGCTACACCTTC
.	TRBV14	.	TRBJ1-6	CASSGLPPFGSPLHF	TGTGCCAGCAGCGGATTGCCCCCATTTGGCTCACCCCTCCACTTT
.	TRBV4-3	.	TRBJ1-1	CASSQEAARGGTEAFF	TGCGCCAGCAGCCAAGAGGCGGCTCGGGGGGGAACTGAAGCTTTCTTT
.	TRBV7-2	.	TRBJ1-6	CASSLGRSNSPLHF	TGTGCCAGCAGCTTAGGGCGCAGTAATTCACCCCTCCACTTT
.	TRBV11-2	.	TRBJ1-1	CAQRVGNTEAFF	TGTGCCCAGCGGGTGGGGAACACTGAAGCTTTCTTT
.	TRBV4-2	.	TRBJ2-5	CASSQESGFETQYF	TGTGCCAGCAGCCAAGAGTCCGGATTCGAGACCCAGTACTTC
.	TRBV28	.	TRBJ1-1	CASSLRIRQYMNTEAFF	TGTGCCAGCAGTTTGCGGATAAGACAGTACATGAACACTGAAGCTTTCTTT
.	TRBV27	TRBD1	TRBJ2-3	CASSSGTAPGTDTQYF	TGTGCCAGCAGTTCCGGGACAGCCCCTGGCACAGATACGCAGTATTTT
.	TRBV2	.	TRBJ2-5	CASKGDANRETQYF	TGTGCCAGCAAGGGGGATGCCAATAGAGAGACCCAGTACTTC
.	TRBV27	TRBD2	TRBJ2-5	CASSSRLAAETQYF	TGTGCCAGCAGTTCCAGACTAGCGGCGGAGACCCAGTACTTC
.	TRBV10-3	.	TRBJ2-5	CAISAGEETQYF	TGTGCCATCAGTGCGGGCGAAGAGACCCAGTACTTC
.	TRBV4-3	TRBD1	TRBJ1-2	CASSQWTGDGYTF	TGCGCCAGCAGCCAATGGACAGGGGACGGCTACACCTTC
.	TRBV7-6	.	TRBJ1-1	CASSLEVGGVPEAFF	TGTGCCAGCAGCTTAGAAGTCGGGGGGGTCCCTGAAGCTTTCTTT
once	TRBV7-9	TRBD1	TRBJ2-7	CASSPGTGIEQYF	TGTGCCAGCAGCCCCGGGACAGGGATTGAGCAGTACTTC
.	TRBV28	TRBD1	TRBJ1-2	CASSLPPEGAEGYTF	TGTGCCAGCAGTTTGCCCCCTGAGGGGGCAGAGGGCTACACCTTC
.	TRBV18	.	TRBJ2-7	CASSPGDKRVYEQYF	TGTGCCAGCTCACCGGGGGACAAAAGGGTCTACGAGCAGTACTTC
medium-sized	TRBV4-3	.	TRBJ2-7	CASSQDVTDGSYEQYF	TGCGCCAGCAGCCAAGATGTAACTGACGGATCCTACGAGCAGTACTTC
.	TRBV7-6	.	TRBJ2-7	CASSLESGYEQYF	TGTGCCAGCAGCTTAGAATCGGGTTACGAGCAGTACTTC
.	TRBV7-9	.	TRBJ2-1	CASSLERNEQFF	TGTGCCAGCAGCTTAGAAAGAAATGAGCAGTTCTTC
.	TRBV6-5	TRBD1	TRBJ2-1	CASSYAYRGRNEQFF	TGTGCCAGCAGTTACGCCTACAGGGGGCGCAATGAGCAGTTCTTC
.	TRBV27	.	TRBJ1-1	CASSLRQRGTEAFF	TGTGCCAGCAGTTTACGACAAAGGGGCACTGAAGCTTTCTTT
.	TRBV27	.	TRBJ1-1	CASSFKEHTEAFF	TGTGCCAGCAGTTTCAAGGAGCACACTGAAGCTTTCTTT
.	TRBV7-6	.	TRBJ1-5	CASSLGGGAQPQHF	TGTGCCAGCAGCTTGGGGGGGGGCGCTCAGCCCCAGCATTTT
.	TRBV4-1	TRBD1	TRBJ2-1	CASSQDPGQGVLNEQFF	TGCGCCAGCAGCCAAGATCCGGGACAGGGGGTTTTGAATGAGCAGTTCTTC
.	TRBV6-5	.	TRBJ2-2	CASEGGGELFF	TGTGCCAGCGAGGGGGGCGGGGAGCTGTTTTTT
.	TRBV19	TRBD1	TRBJ2-2	CASSISGTAVTGELFF	TGTGCCAGTAGTATATCGGGGACAGCCGTTACCGGGGAGCTGTTTTTT
few	TRBV10-3	.	TRBJ1-3	CAISEEISGNTIYF	TGTGCCATCAGTGAGGAGATCTCTGGAAACACCATATATTTT
once	TRBV7-6	.	TRBJ2-5	CASSSRGLKTQYF	TGTGCCAGCAGCTCACGGGGGCTGAAGACCCAGTACTTC
.	TRBV7-9	.	TRBJ2-1	CASSFMGEWNEQFF	TGTGCCAGCAGCTTCATGGGTGAGTGGAATGAGCAGTTCTTC